The entry below describes one TCR beta chain. The CDR3 runs to 15 residues. CDR1 SGDLS and CDR2 YYNGEE come from the germline V gene. With 3 bases removed from V and 5 bases from J, the gap between germline ends came to 17 bases. This sample was included in a study of CD8 T cells in Susac syndrome. An amount of RNA that ranged from roughly 0.45 to 1 ug was reverse transcribed with random hexamers. TCR beta CDR3 was amplified by immunoSEQ multiplex PCR. This amplification extended across 54 Vbeta and 13 Jbeta segments. TCRdb ran MiXCR on the immunoSEQ multiplex PCR reads and lists one entry per CDR3 protein. The data contain about 130,000 distinct CDR3 sequences, more than 85% of them singletons. Sequencing of TCR beta was performed on blood CD8+ and CD4+ T cells. The study used treatment-naive patients who had stable or active relapsing-remitting disease as multiple sclerosis controls. The CD8+ and CD4+ T cells were negatively isolated, with the TEMRA cells enriched by FACS.

The sequence came from a human donor with multiple sclerosis. The V and J genes are TRBV9 and TRBJ2-5; weak D call: TRBD1 (5 bases). The sequenced sample was CD8+ T cells from PBMCs. The CDR3 region has the DNA TGTGCCAGCAGCGCTGGATCAGGGAAGGGGGAGACCCAGTACTTC. Translating it yields CASSAGSGKGETQYF.